These T cell receptor beta chains were read from a single sample in a study of blood T cell repertoires in COVID-19. The method was immunoSEQ multiplex PCR; TCRdb's version includes in-frame clones alone and lacks a portion of them. This sample carries roughly 570,000 clones, approximately 88% of them seen once, and the ten largest clones take 7.8%. The material sequenced was peripheral blood. Source of these receptors: a woman aged 50 to 65 with COVID-19, enrolled during active disease. CDR3s include the opening cysteine and the closing phenylalanine or tryptophan. D genes are given only for firm matches. Only part of the rows carry a size: once, few, many, or a class if the clone is expanded.

abundance,v_gene,d_gene,j_gene,len,CDR3nt,CDR3aa
once,TRBV27,-,TRBJ1-6,14,TGTGCCAGCAGTTTAGGCAGGTCGGGGTCACCCCTCCACTTT,CASSLGRSGSPLHF
-,TRBV4-1,TRBD1,TRBJ1-4,14,TGCGCCAGCAGCCAGGGACAGGGGAGCGAAAAACTGTTTTTT,CASSQGQGSEKLFF
-,TRBV29-1,TRBD1,TRBJ2-7,13,TGCAGCGTGCAATGGACAGGAACCTACGAGCAGTACTTC,CSVQWTGTYEQYF
-,TRBV6-5,TRBD1,TRBJ1-2,14,TGTGCCAGCAGCCCATCAGGGGGCTACGATGGCTACACCTTC,CASSPSGGYDGYTF
few,TRBV6-1,-,TRBJ2-1,14,TGTGCCAGCAGTGAAGCGGGGGGAATTAATGAGCAGTTCTTC,CASSEAGGINEQFF
-,TRBV10-3,TRBD2,TRBJ2-1,14,TGTGCCATCAGGGGGGGACTAGCGAACAATGAGCAGTTCTTC,CAIRGGLANNEQFF
-,TRBV2,-,TRBJ1-2,14,TGTGCCAGCAGTCAGGACTTGGGAACCTATGGCTACACCTTC,CASSQDLGTYGYTF
-,TRBV5-1,-,TRBJ1-6,16,TGCGCCAGCAGCTTGGCCGCAGGGGCCGGGAATTCACCCCTCCACTTT,CASSLAAGAGNSPLHF
-,TRBV7-2,TRBD1,TRBJ2-7,13,TGTGCCAGCAGCCCGGGACAGACCTACGAGCAGTACTTC,CASSPGQTYEQYF
few,TRBV27,-,TRBJ1-2,13,TGTGCCAGCAGTTTATCTTATGACTATGGCTACACCTTC,CASSLSYDYGYTF
-,TRBV30,TRBD1,TRBJ2-1,16,TGTGCCTGGAGTGTGCCGGGACAGGGGACCTACAATGAGCAGTTCTTC,CAWSVPGQGTYNEQFF
-,TRBV11-2,-,TRBJ1-1,13,TGTGCCAGCAGCTTGGGGGGGGTCCCTGAAGCTTTCTTT,CASSLGGVPEAFF
-,TRBV20-1,-,TRBJ2-1,11,TGCAGTGCTAGAGATCGGGGTGAGCAGTTCTTC,CSARDRGEQFF
once,TRBV5-6,TRBD1,TRBJ1-1,15,TGTGCCAGCAGCTGGGGGACAGGAAAGGGCACTGAAGCTTTCTTT,CASSWGTGKGTEAFF
-,TRBV30,-,TRBJ1-6,13,TGTGCCTGGAGCTCGGGGGGGACTTCACCCCTCCACTTT,CAWSSGGTSPLHF
-,TRBV6-1,-,TRBJ1-2,15,TGTGCCAGCAGTGAGGCTTCCAGGGATAGCTATGGCTACACCTTC,CASSEASRDSYGYTF
few,TRBV9,-,TRBJ1-2,12,TGTGCCAGCAGCCCCAGTAACTATGGCTACACCTTC,CASSPSNYGYTF
-,TRBV5-1,-,TRBJ1-1,15,TGCGCCAGCAGCTTGTACACCATCGGGTACACTGAAGCTTTCTTT,CASSLYTIGYTEAFF
-,TRBV7-9,-,TRBJ1-5,13,TGTGCCAGCAGCCGGACAGAAGGACAGCCCCAGCATTTT,CASSRTEGQPQHF
once,TRBV5-1,-,TRBJ2-1,14,TGCGCCAGCAGCCCCCAACCTTCCGGGAATGAGCAGTTCTTC,CASSPQPSGNEQFF
-,TRBV6-1,-,TRBJ1-5,12,TGTGCCAGCAGTGAGCAGGGTCAGCCCCAGCATTTT,CASSEQGQPQHF
-,TRBV11-2,-,TRBJ2-5,15,TGTGCCAGCAGCCGAGGGGGACAAAACCAAGAGACCCAGTACTTC,CASSRGGQNQETQYF
-,TRBV27,TRBD1,TRBJ2-7,16,TGTGCCAGCAGTTTAACAACTCCGGACAGGGCGAAGGAGCAGTACTTC,CASSLTTPDRAKEQYF
few,TRBV5-1,-,TRBJ1-1,15,TGCGCCAGCAGCTCGGACGGAGATAACACTGGTCGGGAATTCTTT,CASSSDGDNTGREFF
-,TRBV18,TRBD1,TRBJ1-4,15,TGTGCCAGCTCCCTATACCGGGACAGAAATGAAAAACTGTTTTTT,CASSLYRDRNEKLFF
-,TRBV3-1/TRBV3-2,TRBD1,TRBJ2-4,16,TGTGCCAGCAGTTTTTCGCGGACAGGGGCGTCAGGCATTCAGTACTTC,CASSFSRTGASGIQYF